Below, one T cell receptor beta chain is given with its context. These data originate in a study of blood T cell repertoires in COVID-19. Per the study methods: The authors estimated nucleated cell counts from reference gene primer amplification. Clones were read by immunoSEQ multiplex PCR, and TCRdb kept only the in-frame ones, dropping some. The V and J calls and clone size come from that table; D and trimming were worked out from the DNA. This table has 130,000 or so clones, under 85% appearing once. The sequence was obtained from a woman aged 60-70 years with acute or convalescent COVID-19. Material for sequencing was peripheral blood.

The CDR3 nucleotides read TGTGCCAGCAGCCAAGGGTACGGTCATGGCTACACCTTC. Translated, it gives CASSQGYGHGYTF. The genes are TRBV3-1 (or the pseudogene TRBV3-2) and TRBJ1-2, with D unresolved. Trimming removed 1 base from V and 6 bases from J, with 9 bases in between. The CDR3 covers 13 residues. The germline V gene has CDR1 LGHDT and CDR2 YNNKEL (reference sequence).